Here is one TCR beta chain with its context. Antigen: not known. V trimming: 0 bases; J trimming: 1 base; junction bases outside the gene matches: 12. From germline, CDR1 is SGHRS and CDR2 YFSETQ. CDR3 size: 19 residues. Sequencing was performed with immunoSEQ multiplex PCR; in TCRdb, only in-frame clones are kept and a portion is missing. The sample has roughly 1,400 clones; about 50% are singletons. This sample stems from a study of STAT3 mutations in large granular lymphocyte leukemia. Study observations and caveats: Every T-cell large granular lymphocyte leukemia patient had at least one immunodominant TCR beta clonotype.

The origin of this receptor is a man in his 60s with T-cell large granular lymphocyte leukemia. Some clones in this sample may be carry-over from other donors' samples. Sequenced material: peripheral blood mononuclear cells. This chain connects TRBV5-1 to TRBJ2-5; 10 nucleotides agree with TRBD2. For the CDR3, the DNA is TGCGCCAGCAGCTTGGGGGGCGCGATGGGACTAGCGCCCCAAGAGACCCAGTACTTC. It specifies CASSLGGAMGLAPQETQYF. Full variable domain (outside the CDR3, taken from reference TRBV5-1 and TRBJ2-5): KAGVTQTPRYLIKTRGQQVTLSCSPISGHRSVSWYQQTPGQGLQFLFEYFSETQRNKGNFPGRFSGRQFSNSRSEMNVSTLELGDSALYLCASSLGGAMGLAPQETQYFGPGTRLLVL.